This TCR beta chain derives from a study of T cells in Graves' hyperthyroidism and ophthalmopathy. CDR3 size: 15 residues. V shed 2 bases, J shed 2 bases, and the junction held 3 bases outside the gene matches. Germline values: CDR1 LNHNV, CDR2 YYDKDF (reference sequence). This clonotype was counted at least ten times. The TCR beta CDR3 regions underwent amplification using RNA transcripts as the source. The HTBI set primed first-round TCR CDR3 RT-PCR. From the multiplex PCR reads, TCRdb called clonotypes with MiXCR, one entry per CDR3 protein. The table records 500,000 to 650,000 distinct CDR3 sequences, more than 14% of them present only once.

This sequence originates from a woman in her fifties or sixties with Graves' ophthalmopathy. The chain carries TRBV15 and TRBJ2-1, with TRBD2 matching 7 bases. Sequencing used blood. DNA of the CDR3: TGTGCCACCAGCAGATCGCGGGAGCCCTACAATGAGCAGTTCTTC. It translates to CATSRSREPYNEQFF.